The source of this T cell receptor (beta chain) is a study of post-analysis software for immune sequencing data. This clonotype was seen more than once but under ten times. The antigen is not known. CDR1 SGHTA and CDR2 FQGNSA come from the germline V gene. V lost 5 bases to trimming and J lost 8 bases, with 24 bases between them. The CDR3 runs 16 residues. Each TCR beta cDNA library carried unique molecular identifiers. MiXCR, run by TCRdb on the PCR reads, gives a single entry per CDR3 protein. This table holds about 820,000 distinct CDR3 sequences, 53% found once. Findings and limits, study-wide: Five TRBV segments, including TRBV5-6, TRBV5-1 and TRBV20-1, were more frequent in patients than controls.

Sequences were obtained from blood. The clonotype originates from a girl between 5 and 17 years old with multiple sclerosis. The rearrangement joins TRBV7-2 to TRBJ1-2; tentatively, D is TRBD1 (5 bases). In DNA, the CDR3 is TGTGCCAGCAGCCCCGGGGCAGGGAGGGACGAGCGAGGCTACACCTTC. Protein sequence: CASSPGAGRDERGYTF.